The rows below give T cell receptor beta chains drawn from one sample of a study of blood T cell repertoires in COVID-19. Sequenced by immunoSEQ multiplex PCR; TCRdb stores in-frame clones only, minus some. The sample lists 280,000 or so clones, 70% to 90% occurring once. The sample was peripheral blood. The receptors were sampled from a man between 18 and 29 years old with active or convalescent COVID-19. Each CDR3 is given with its conserved first and last residue. The D gene is left open where the match is weak. Not every row has a clone size; where given, it reads once, few, many or a size class.

CDR3 protein	CDR3 DNA	V gene	J gene	clone size	D gene	CDR3 length
CASSRTGNTNYGYTF	TGTGCCAGCAGTCGGACAGGAAATACTAACTATGGCTACACCTTC	TRBV5-6	TRBJ1-2	-	TRBD1	15
CASRRLGTGDSGANVLTF	TGTGCCAGCAGACGACTTGGGACAGGGGACTCTGGGGCCAACGTCCTGACTTTC	TRBV27	TRBJ2-6	-	TRBD1	18
CASSLGGVNTEAFF	TGTGCCAGCAGTTTGGGCGGGGTGAACACTGAAGCTTTCTTT	TRBV6-2/TRBV6-3	TRBJ1-1	-	-	14
CASSRVAGGKETQYF	TGTGCCAGCAGCAGAGTAGCGGGGGGCAAAGAGACCCAGTACTTC	TRBV7-2	TRBJ2-5	-	TRBD2	15
CASSQRGGGMNTEAFF	TGCGCCAGCAGCCAAAGGGGAGGGGGGATGAACACTGAAGCTTTCTTT	TRBV4-3	TRBJ1-1	-	-	16
CASSADRGKVNEQYF	TGTGCCAGCAGCGCCGACAGGGGCAAAGTTAACGAGCAGTACTTC	TRBV7-2	TRBJ2-7	-	TRBD1	15
CASSPTSGRGLGGYTF	TGTGCCAGCTCACCAACCTCGGGCAGGGGGCTCGGAGGCTACACCTTC	TRBV18	TRBJ1-2	-	TRBD1	16
CASSQMHKLQDQGNQPQHF	TGTGCCAGCAGCCAAATGCATAAACTACAGGACCAAGGGAATCAGCCCCAGCATTTT	TRBV3-1/TRBV3-2	TRBJ1-5	-	-	19
CASSSSHLAGANENEQFF	TGTGCCAGCAGCTCGTCCCATTTAGCGGGGGCTAACGAGAATGAGCAGTTCTTC	TRBV3-1/TRBV3-2	TRBJ2-1	-	TRBD2	18
CASSGGRNNSPLHF	TGTGCCAGCAGTGGCGGTAGGAATAATTCACCCCTCCACTTT	TRBV2	TRBJ1-6	-	-	14
CASSPGGIYNSPLHF	TGTGCCAGCAGCCCAGGGGGGATTTATAATTCACCCCTCCACTTT	TRBV3-1/TRBV3-2	TRBJ1-6	once	TRBD1	15
CASHGIQNHSYEQYF	TGTGCCAGCCATGGCATACAGAATCACTCCTACGAGCAGTACTTC	TRBV25-1	TRBJ2-7	-	-	15
CATSRVGGSGYTF	TGTGCCACCAGCAGAGTCGGGGGTAGCGGCTACACCTTC	TRBV15	TRBJ1-2	-	-	13
CASRGTSGGAADTQYF	TGTGCCAGCAGGGGGACTAGCGGGGGGGCCGCAGATACGCAGTATTTT	TRBV4-2	TRBJ2-3	many	TRBD2	16
CASCGEVDQPQHF	TGTGCCAGCTGTGGGGAGGTGGATCAGCCCCAGCATTTT	TRBV18	TRBJ1-5	-	-	13